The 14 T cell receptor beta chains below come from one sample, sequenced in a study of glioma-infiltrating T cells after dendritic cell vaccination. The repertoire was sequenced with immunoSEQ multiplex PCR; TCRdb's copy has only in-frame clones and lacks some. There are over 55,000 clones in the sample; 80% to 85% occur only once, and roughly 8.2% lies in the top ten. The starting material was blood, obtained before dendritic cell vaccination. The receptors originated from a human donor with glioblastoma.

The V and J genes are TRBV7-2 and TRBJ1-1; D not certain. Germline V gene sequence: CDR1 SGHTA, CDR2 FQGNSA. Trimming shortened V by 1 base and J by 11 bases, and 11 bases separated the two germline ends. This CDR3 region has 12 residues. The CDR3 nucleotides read TGTGCCAGCAGCTTAGGGTCCGGTAAGGCTTTCTTT. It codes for CASSLGSGKAFF.

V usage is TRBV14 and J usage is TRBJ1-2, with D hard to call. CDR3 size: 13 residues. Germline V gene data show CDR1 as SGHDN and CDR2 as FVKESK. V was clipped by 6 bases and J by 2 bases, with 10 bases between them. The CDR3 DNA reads TGTGCCAGCAGTCTCTCGGGAAACTATGGCTACACCTTC. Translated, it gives CASSLSGNYGYTF.

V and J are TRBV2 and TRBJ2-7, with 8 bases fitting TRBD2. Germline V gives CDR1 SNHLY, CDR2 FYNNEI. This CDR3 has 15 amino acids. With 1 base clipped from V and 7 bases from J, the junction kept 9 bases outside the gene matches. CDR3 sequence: CASSEDPGGGREQYF. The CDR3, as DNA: TGTGCCAGCAGTGAAGACCCGGGGGGGGGACGGGAGCAGTACTTC.

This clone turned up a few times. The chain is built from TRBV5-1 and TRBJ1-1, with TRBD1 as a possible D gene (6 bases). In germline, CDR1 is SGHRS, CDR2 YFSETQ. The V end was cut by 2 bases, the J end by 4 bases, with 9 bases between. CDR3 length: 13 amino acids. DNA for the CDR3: TGCGCCAGCAGCTTCGACAGGCCCACTGAAGCTTTCTTT. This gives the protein CASSFDRPTEAFF.

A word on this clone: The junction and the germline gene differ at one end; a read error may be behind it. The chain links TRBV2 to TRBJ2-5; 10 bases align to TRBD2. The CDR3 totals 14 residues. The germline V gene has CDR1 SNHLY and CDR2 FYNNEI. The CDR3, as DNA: TGTGCCAGCAGCGAAGGACTAGCGGAAGAGACCCAGTACTTC. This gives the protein CASSEGLAEETQYF.

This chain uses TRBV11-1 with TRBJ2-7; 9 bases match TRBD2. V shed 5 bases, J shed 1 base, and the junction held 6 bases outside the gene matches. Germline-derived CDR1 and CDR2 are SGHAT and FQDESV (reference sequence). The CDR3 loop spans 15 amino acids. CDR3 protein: CASSLRLAASYEQYF. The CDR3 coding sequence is TGTGCCAGCAGCCTTAGACTAGCGGCGTCCTACGAGCAGTACTTC.

The CDR3 sequence: CASSLYKNTEAFF. CDR3 nucleotides: TGTGCCAGCAGCTTATACAAGAACACTGAAGCTTTCTTT. This sequence joins TRBV7-2 and TRBJ1-1; unclear D gene. The CDR3 totals 13 residues. The V end lost 2 bases, the J end lost 1 base, and 5 bases lay between the germline ends. Germline V gives CDR1 SGHTA, CDR2 FQGNSA. The full variable domain, completed using reference TRBV7-2 and TRBJ1-1, is GAGVSQSPSNKVTEKGKDVELRCDPISGHTALYWYRQSLGQGLEFLIYFQGNSAPDKSGLPSDRFSAERTGGSVSTLTIQRTQQEDSAVYLCASSLYKNTEAFFGQGTRLTVV.

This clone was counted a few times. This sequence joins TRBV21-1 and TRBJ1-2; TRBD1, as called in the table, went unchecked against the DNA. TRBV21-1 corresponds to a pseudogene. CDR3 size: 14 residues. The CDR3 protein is CASERGQGNYGYTF. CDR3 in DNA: TGTGCCAGCGAAAGAGGGCAGGGGAACTACGGCTACACCTTC.

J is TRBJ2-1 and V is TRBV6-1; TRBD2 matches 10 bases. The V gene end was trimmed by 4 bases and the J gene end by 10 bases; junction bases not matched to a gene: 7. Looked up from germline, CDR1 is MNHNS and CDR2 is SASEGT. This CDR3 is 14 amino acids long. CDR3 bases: TGTGCCAGCAGTGGAAGCGGGGGGGCTGGGGAGCAGTTCTTC. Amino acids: CASSGSGGAGEQFF.

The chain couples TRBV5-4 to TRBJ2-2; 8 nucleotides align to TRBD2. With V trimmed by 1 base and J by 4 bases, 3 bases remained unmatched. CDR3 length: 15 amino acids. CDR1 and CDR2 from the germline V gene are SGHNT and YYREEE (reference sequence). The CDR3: CASSLQRGSTGELFF. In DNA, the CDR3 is TGTGCCAGCAGCTTGCAGCGGGGGTCCACCGGGGAGCTGTTTTTT.

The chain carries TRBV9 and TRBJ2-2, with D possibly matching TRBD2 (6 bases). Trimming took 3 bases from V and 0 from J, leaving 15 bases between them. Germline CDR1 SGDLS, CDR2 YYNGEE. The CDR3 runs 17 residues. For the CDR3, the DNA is TGTGCCAGCAGCGGCCGGTGGGGGACTTCGAACACCGGGGAGCTGTTTTTT. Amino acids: CASSGRWGTSNTGELFF.

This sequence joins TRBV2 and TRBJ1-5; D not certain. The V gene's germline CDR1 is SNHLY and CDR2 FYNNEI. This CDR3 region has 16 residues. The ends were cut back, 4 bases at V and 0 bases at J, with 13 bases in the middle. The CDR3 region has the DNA TGTGCCAGCAGTGGAGGGAAGTCGGATAGCAATCAGCCCCAGCATTTT. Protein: CASSGGKSDSNQPQHF. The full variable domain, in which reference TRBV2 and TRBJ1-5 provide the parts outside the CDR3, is EPEVTQTPSHQVTQMGQEVILRCVPISNHLYFYWYRQILGQKVEFLVSFYNNEISEKSEIFDDQFSVERPDGSNFTLKIRSTKLEDSAMYFCASSGGKSDSNQPQHFGDGTRLSIL.

The CDR3, as DNA: TGTGCCAGCAGCTTGTGGACAGGGGACTATGGCTACACCTTC. Translating it yields CASSLWTGDYGYTF. The chain employs TRBV5-6 and TRBJ1-2; 9 nucleotides match TRBD1. Unmatched junction bases numbered 1, after V lost 1 base and J lost 3 bases. CDR3 size: 14 residues. CDR1 is SGHDT and CDR2 is YYEEEE in the germline V gene.

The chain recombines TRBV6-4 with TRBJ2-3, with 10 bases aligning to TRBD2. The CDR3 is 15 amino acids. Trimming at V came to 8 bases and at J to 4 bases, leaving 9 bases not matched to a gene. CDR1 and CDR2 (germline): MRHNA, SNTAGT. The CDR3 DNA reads TGTGCCAGCGCAGAGACTAGCGGGTCCCCAGATACGCAGTATTTT. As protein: CASAETSGSPDTQYF.